The 11 T cell receptor beta chains below were found in one sample sequenced in a study of cytomegalovirus exposure and HLA in healthy donors. The PCR ran on 60 Vbeta and 13 Jbeta primers. Profiled with immunoSEQ multiplex PCR; TCRdb holds only in-frame clones, not every one. This table holds about 180,000 clones, 80% found once. Source material: PBMCs. The origin of the receptors is a woman aged 30 to 39 in good health and CMV-seronegative.

The chain recombines TRBV30 with TRBJ2-7; D possibly corresponds to TRBD2 (6 bases). The CDR3 covers 12 residues. Trimming cost V 5 bases and J 1 base, with 9 bases left between them. Germline V gene sequence: CDR1 GTSNPN, CDR2 SVGIG (reference sequence). CDR3 coding DNA: TGTGCCTGGGGGACTGATTCCTACGAGCAGTACTTC. This gives the protein CAWGTDSYEQYF. The whole variable domain, remainder taken from reference TRBV30 and TRBJ2-7, is SQTIHQWPATLVQPVGSPLSLECTVEGTSNPNLYWYRQAAGRGLQLLFYSVGIGQISSEVPQNLSASRPQDRQFILSSKKLLLSDSGFYLCAWGTDSYEQYFGPGTRLTVT.

This clone was recorded only once. The chain carries TRBV5-1 and TRBJ2-6; TRBD1 matches 10 bases. The CDR3 has 14 amino acids. Germline CDR1 reads SGHRS; CDR2 reads YFSETQ. The V segment lost 5 bases and the J segment 11 bases; nucleotides outside the gene matches: 7. In DNA, the CDR3 is TGCGCCAGCAGACCCCCGGACAGGGGGTACGTCCTGACTTTC. Its protein is CASRPPDRGYVLTF. Complete variable domain (other parts from reference TRBV5-1 and TRBJ2-6): KAGVTQTPRYLIKTRGQQVTLSCSPISGHRSVSWYQQTPGQGLQFLFEYFSETQRNKGNFPGRFSGRQFSNSRSEMNVSTLELGDSALYLCASRPPDRGYVLTFGAGSRLTVL.

The chain uses TRBV2 and TRBJ1-2, with 9 nucleotides matching TRBD1. This CDR3 has 15 amino acids. J gave up 3 bases and V 7 bases, and 9 bases lay outside the gene matches. Germline V gives CDR1 SNHLY, CDR2 FYNNEI. CDR3 region: CASNSHDRGYYGYTF. The CDR3 nucleotides are TGTGCCAGCAACTCCCATGACAGGGGGTACTATGGCTACACCTTC.

There are a few counts of this clone. The chain couples TRBV27 to TRBJ2-3; 14 bases line up with TRBD2. J gave up 5 bases and V 5 bases, and 3 bases lay outside the gene matches. The CDR3 contains 15 residues. CDR1 is MNHEY and CDR2 is SMNVEV in the germline V gene (reference sequence). This CDR3 reads CASSLTSGGGDTQYF. The DNA of the CDR3 is TGTGCCAGCAGTCTGACTAGCGGGGGGGGAGATACGCAGTATTTT.

The CDR3 bases are TGTGCCAGCTCACCACGGGGGCAGACCGGGGAGCTGTTTTTT. This encodes CASSPRGQTGELFF. The chain recombines TRBV18 with TRBJ2-2; tentatively, D is TRBD1 (6 bases). The CDR3 sequence is 14 residues long. Per the germline V gene, CDR1 is KGHSH and CDR2 is LQKENI. V lost 1 base, J lost 5 bases, and 8 bases lay in between.

V and J are TRBV7-9 and TRBJ1-6, with unresolved D. Germline CDR1 is SEHNR and CDR2 is FQNEAQ (reference sequence). V gave up 4 bases and J gave up 0 bases, with 10 bases separating them. The CDR3 length is 16 residues. The CDR3 region has the DNA TGTGCCAGCAGCTCCCACTCTAGCTCCTATAATTCACCCCTCCACTTT. This gives the protein CASSSHSSSYNSPLHF. Variable domain in full (rest from reference TRBV7-9 and TRBJ1-6): DTGVSQNPRHKITKRGQNVTFRCDPISEHNRLYWYRQTLGQGPEFLTYFQNEAQLEKSRLLSDRFSAERPKGSFSTLEIQRTEQGDSAMYLCASSSHSSSYNSPLHFGNGTRLTVT.

V and J are TRBV6-4 and TRBJ2-3; 8 positions match TRBD2. The CDR3 has 16 amino acids. In germline, CDR1 is MRHNA, CDR2 SNTAGT. Trimming cost V 2 bases and J 5 bases; bases outside gene matches: 9. The CDR3 sequence: CASSDRAGGARDTQYF. CDR3 sequence (DNA): TGTGCCAGCAGTGACCGGGCGGGGGGTGCCCGAGATACGCAGTATTTT.

This chain links TRBV2 with TRBJ2-7; D is perhaps TRBD2 (5 bases). V lost 6 bases and J lost 0, with 12 bases in between. This CDR3 has 14 residues. The germline gives CDR1 SNHLY, CDR2 FYNNEI. The DNA of the CDR3 is TGTGCCAGCAGAGACGCCAGCGGCTCCTACGAGCAGTACTTC. It is translated as CASRDASGSYEQYF.

This chain connects TRBV5-1 to TRBJ2-5; D ambiguous. Germline V gene data show CDR1 as SGHRS and CDR2 as YFSETQ. This CDR3 region has 14 residues. Trimming pared 4 bases from V and 1 base from J, leaving 11 bases between. This CDR3 reads CASSPSRGQETQYF. The CDR3 nucleotides read TGCGCCAGCAGCCCGTCTCGCGGCCAAGAGACCCAGTACTTC.

The chain is built from TRBV5-6 and TRBJ1-1, with D perhaps matching TRBD1 (6 bases). This CDR3 has 16 amino acids. Trimming took off 4 bases at V and 0 bases at J, with 16 bases between the two ends. CDR1 and CDR2 (germline): SGHDT, YYEEEE. Here the CDR3 reads CASSPRGGPLNTEAFF. CDR3 DNA sequence: TGTGCCAGCAGCCCCCGGGGGGGGCCCCTGAACACTGAAGCTTTCTTT.

This chain connects TRBV18 to TRBJ1-1; TRBD1 agrees at 11 bases. The CDR3 covers 15 residues. Germline values: CDR1 KGHSH, CDR2 LQKENI. The trim removed 6 bases at V and 5 bases at J, leaving 8 bases unmatched. The DNA of the CDR3 is TGTGCCAGCTCCCGGGGGACAGGGGGAAATACTGAAGCTTTCTTT. Translating gives CASSRGTGGNTEAFF.